Only a few counts were recorded for the clone carrying this TCR beta chain. These data come from a study of cytomegalovirus exposure and HLA in healthy donors. Researchers ran the PCR with 60 Vbeta and 13 Jbeta primers. Only in-frame clones appear in the TCRdb table, and some are missing; sequencing was by immunoSEQ multiplex PCR. Altogether 140,000 or so clones are present, around 80% being singletons, with the ten largest covering under 6%. Germline V gives CDR1 WSHSY, CDR2 SAAADI. The length of the CDR3 is 13 residues. V lost 5 bases and J lost 9, with 14 bases in between. The TCR originated in a man aged 40-55 years in good health and CMV-seronegative. Sequencing was performed on PBMCs. The rearrangement links TRBV10-2 to TRBJ2-4, with D maybe TRBD1 (6 bases). In DNA, the CDR3 is TGCGCCAGCAGTTCGATAGAAGGGGGCATTCAGTACTTC. It translates to CASSSIEGGIQYF.